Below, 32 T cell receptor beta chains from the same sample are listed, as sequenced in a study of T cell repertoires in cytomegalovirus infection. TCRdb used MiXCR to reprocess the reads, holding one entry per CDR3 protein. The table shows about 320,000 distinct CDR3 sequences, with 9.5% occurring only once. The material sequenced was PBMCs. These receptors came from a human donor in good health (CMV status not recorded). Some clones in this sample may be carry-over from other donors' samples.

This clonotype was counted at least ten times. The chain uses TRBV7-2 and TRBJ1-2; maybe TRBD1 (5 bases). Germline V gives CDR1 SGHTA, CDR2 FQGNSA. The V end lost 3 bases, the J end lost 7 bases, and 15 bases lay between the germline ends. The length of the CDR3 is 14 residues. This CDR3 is CASSLAPRGGGYTF. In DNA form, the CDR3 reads TGTGCCAGCAGCTTGGCCCCTAGGGGCGGTGGCTACACCTTC. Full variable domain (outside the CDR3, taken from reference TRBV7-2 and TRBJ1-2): GAGVSQSPSNKVTEKGKDVELRCDPISGHTALYWYRQSLGQGLEFLIYFQGNSAPDKSGLPSDRFSAERTGGSVSTLTIQRTQQEDSAVYLCASSLAPRGGGYTFGSGTRLTVV.

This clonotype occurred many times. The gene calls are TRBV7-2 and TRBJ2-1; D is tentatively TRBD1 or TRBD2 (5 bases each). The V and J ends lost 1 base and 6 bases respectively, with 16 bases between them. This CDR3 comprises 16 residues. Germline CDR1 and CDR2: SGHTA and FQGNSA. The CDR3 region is CASSLVVNRGGNEQFF. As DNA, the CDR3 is TGTGCCAGCAGCTTAGTGGTGAACCGGGGCGGCAATGAGCAGTTCTTC. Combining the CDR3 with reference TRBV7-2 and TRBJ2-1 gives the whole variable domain GAGVSQSPSNKVTEKGKDVELRCDPISGHTALYWYRQSLGQGLEFLIYFQGNSAPDKSGLPSDRFSAERTGGSVSTLTIQRTQQEDSAVYLCASSLVVNRGGNEQFFGPGTRLTVL.

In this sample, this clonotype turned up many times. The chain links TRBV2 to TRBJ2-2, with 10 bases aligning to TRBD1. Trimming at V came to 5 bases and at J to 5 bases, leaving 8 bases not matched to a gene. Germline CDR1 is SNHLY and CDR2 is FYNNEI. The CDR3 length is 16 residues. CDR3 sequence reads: CASSPDRGRVTGELFF. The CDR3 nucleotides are TGTGCCAGCAGTCCTGACAGGGGGCGAGTGACCGGGGAGCTGTTTTTT.

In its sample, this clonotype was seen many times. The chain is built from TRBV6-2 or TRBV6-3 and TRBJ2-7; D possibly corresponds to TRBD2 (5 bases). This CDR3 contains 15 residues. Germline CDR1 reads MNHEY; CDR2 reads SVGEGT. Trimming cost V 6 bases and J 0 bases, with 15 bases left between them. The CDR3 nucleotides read TGTGCCAGCAGCCCGGGAAGAGGATTCTCCTACGAGCAGTACTTC. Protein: CASSPGRGFSYEQYF.

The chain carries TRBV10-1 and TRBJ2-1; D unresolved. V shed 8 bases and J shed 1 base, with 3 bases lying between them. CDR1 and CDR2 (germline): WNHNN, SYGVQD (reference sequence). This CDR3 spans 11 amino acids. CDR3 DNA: TGCGCCAGCGGGTCCTACAATGAGCAGTTCTTC. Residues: CASGSYNEQFF.

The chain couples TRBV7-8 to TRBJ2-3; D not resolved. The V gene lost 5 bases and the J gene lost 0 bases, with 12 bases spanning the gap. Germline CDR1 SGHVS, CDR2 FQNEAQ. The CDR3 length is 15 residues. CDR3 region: CASSRTRVSTDTQYF. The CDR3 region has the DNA TGTGCCAGCAGCCGCACAAGGGTGAGCACAGATACGCAGTATTTT.

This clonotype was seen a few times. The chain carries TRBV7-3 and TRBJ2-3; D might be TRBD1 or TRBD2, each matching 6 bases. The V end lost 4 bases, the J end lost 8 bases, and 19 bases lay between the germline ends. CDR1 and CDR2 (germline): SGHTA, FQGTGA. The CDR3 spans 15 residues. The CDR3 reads CASSSHRGPSGTQYF. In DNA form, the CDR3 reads TGTGCCAGCAGCTCCCACCGGGGGCCTAGTGGTACGCAGTATTTT.

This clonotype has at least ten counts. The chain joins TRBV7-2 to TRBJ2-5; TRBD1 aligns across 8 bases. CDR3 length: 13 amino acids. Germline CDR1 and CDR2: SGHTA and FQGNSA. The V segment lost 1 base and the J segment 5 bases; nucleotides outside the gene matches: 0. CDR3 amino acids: CASSLDRGETQYF. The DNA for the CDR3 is TGTGCCAGCAGCTTAGACAGGGGGGAGACCCAGTACTTC.

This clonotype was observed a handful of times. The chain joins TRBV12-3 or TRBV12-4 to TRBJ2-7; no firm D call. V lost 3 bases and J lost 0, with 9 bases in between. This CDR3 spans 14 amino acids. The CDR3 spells CASSFALFSYEQYF. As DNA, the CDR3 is TGTGCCAGCAGTTTCGCGCTTTTCTCCTACGAGCAGTACTTC.

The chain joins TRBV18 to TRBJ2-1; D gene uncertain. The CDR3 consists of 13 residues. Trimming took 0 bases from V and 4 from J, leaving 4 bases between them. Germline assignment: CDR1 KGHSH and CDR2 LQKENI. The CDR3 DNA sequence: TGTGCCAGCTCACCACCAGCTTACAATGAGCAGTTCTTC. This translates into CASSPPAYNEQFF.

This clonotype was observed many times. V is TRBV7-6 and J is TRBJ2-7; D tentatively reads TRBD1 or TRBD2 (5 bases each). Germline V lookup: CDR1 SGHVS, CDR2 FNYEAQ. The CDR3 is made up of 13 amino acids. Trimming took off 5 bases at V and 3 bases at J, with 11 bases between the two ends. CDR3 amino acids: CASSRGTYYEQYF. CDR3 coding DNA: TGTGCCAGCAGCCGTGGGACCTACTACGAGCAGTACTTC.

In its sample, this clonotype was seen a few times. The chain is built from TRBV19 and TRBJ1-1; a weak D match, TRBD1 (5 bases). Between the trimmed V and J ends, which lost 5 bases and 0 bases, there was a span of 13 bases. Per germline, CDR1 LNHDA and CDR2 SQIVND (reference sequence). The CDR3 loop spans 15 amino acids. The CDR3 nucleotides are TGTGCCAGTAGTCTTGGGGCCAAAATGAACACTGAAGCTTTCTTT. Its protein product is CASSLGAKMNTEAFF.

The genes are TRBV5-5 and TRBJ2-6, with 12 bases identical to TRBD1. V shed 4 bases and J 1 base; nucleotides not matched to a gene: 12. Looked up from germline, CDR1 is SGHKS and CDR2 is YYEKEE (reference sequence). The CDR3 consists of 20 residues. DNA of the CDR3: TGTGCCAGCAGCCCGCGGCCTCCGGGACAGGGGGCTTCTGGGGCCAACGTCCTGACTTTC. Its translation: CASSPRPPGQGASGANVLTF.

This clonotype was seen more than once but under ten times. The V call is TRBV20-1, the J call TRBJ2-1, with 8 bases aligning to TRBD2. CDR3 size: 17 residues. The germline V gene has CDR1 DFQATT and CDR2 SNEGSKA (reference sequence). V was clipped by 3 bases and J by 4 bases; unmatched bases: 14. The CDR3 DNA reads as TGCAGTGCTAGGGACGCCGAAAGACTAGCGTCGTACAATGAGCAGTTCTTC. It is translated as CSARDAERLASYNEQFF.

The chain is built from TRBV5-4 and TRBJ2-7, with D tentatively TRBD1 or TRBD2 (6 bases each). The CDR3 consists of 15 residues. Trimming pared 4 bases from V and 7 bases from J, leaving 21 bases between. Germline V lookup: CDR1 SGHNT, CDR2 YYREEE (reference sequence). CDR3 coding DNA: TGTGCCAGCAGCCGTGGGGGGCAGTCCTCCAAGGAGCAGTACTTC. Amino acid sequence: CASSRGGQSSKEQYF. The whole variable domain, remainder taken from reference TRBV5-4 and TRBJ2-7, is ETGVTQSPTHLIKTRGQQVTLRCSSQSGHNTVSWYQQALGQGPQFIFQYYREEENGRGNFPPRFSGLQFPNYSSELNVNALELDDSALYLCASSRGGQSSKEQYFGPGTRLTVT.

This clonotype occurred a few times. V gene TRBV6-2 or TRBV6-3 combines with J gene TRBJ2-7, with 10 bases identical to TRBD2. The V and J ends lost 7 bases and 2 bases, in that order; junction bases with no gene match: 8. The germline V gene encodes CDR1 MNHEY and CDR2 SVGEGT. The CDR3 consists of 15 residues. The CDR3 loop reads CASIKGLAGAYEQYF. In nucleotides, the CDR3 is TGTGCCAGCATCAAAGGGCTAGCGGGGGCCTACGAGCAGTACTTC.

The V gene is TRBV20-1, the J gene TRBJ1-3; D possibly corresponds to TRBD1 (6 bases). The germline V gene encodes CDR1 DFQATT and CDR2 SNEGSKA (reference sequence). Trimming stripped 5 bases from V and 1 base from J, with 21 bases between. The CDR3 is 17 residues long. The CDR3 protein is CSAFLGGRGSSGNTIYF. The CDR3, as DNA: TGCAGTGCTTTTCTAGGGGGACGAGGAAGTTCTGGAAACACCATATATTTT.

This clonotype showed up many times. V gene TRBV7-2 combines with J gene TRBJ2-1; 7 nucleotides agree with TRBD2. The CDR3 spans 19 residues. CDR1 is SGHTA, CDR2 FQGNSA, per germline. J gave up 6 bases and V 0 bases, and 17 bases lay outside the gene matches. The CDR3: CASSLARFGRSGAFNEQFF. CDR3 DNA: TGTGCCAGCAGCTTAGCGCGTTTCGGGAGAAGCGGGGCTTTCAATGAGCAGTTCTTC.

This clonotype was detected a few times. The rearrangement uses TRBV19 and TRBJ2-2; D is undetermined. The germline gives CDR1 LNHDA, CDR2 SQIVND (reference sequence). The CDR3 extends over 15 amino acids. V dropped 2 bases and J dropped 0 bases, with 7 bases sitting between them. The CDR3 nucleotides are TGTGCCAGTAGTATAAATAGAGCGAACACCGGGGAGCTGTTTTTT. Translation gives CASSINRANTGELFF. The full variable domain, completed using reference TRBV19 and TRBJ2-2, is DGGITQSPKYLFRKEGQNVTLSCEQNLNHDAMYWYRQDPGQGLRLIYYSQIVNDFQKGDIAEGYSVSREKKESFPLTVTSAQKNPTAFYLCASSINRANTGELFFGEGSRLTVL.

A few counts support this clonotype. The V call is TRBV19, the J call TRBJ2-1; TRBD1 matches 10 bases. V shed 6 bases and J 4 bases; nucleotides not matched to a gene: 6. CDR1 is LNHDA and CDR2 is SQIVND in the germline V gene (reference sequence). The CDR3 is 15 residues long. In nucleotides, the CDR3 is TGTGCCAGTAGGATGGGACAGGGGATTTACAATGAGCAGTTCTTC. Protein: CASRMGQGIYNEQFF. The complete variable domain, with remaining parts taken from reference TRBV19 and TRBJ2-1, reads DGGITQSPKYLFRKEGQNVTLSCEQNLNHDAMYWYRQDPGQGLRLIYYSQIVNDFQKGDIAEGYSVSREKKESFPLTVTSAQKNPTAFYLCASRMGQGIYNEQFFGPGTRLTVL.

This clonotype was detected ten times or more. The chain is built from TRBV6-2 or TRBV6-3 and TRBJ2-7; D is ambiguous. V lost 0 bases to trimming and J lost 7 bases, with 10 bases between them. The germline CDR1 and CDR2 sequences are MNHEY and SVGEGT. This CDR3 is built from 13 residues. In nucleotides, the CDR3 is TGTGCCAGCAGTTACTCCGGTTTAAGGGAGCAGTACTTC. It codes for CASSYSGLREQYF.

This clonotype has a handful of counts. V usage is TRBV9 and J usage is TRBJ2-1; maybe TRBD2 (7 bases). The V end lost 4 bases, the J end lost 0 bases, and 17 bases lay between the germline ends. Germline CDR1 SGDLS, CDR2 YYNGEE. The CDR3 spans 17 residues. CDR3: CASSRGGGPSSYNEQFF. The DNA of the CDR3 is TGTGCCAGCAGCCGCGGGGGCGGACCTAGCTCCTACAATGAGCAGTTCTTC.

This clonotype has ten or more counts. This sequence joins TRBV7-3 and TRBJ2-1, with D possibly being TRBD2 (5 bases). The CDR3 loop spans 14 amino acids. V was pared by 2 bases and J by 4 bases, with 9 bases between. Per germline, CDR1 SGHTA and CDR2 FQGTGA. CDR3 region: CASSLSRDYNEQFF. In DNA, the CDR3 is TGTGCCAGCAGCTTATCCCGGGATTACAATGAGCAGTTCTTC.

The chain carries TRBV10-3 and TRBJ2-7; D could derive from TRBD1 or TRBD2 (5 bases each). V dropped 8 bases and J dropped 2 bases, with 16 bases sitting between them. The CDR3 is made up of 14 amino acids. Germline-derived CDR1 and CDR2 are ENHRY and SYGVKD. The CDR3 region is CAIGDTGLTYEQYF. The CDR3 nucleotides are TGTGCCATCGGGGATACGGGGCTAACCTACGAGCAGTACTTC.

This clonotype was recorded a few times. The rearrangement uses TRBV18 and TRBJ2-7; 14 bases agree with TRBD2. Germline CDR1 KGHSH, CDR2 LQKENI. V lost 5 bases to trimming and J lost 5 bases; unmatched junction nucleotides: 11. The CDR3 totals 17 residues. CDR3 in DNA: TGTGCCAGCTCATCTTTAGCCGGGACTAGCGGGAGCAACGAGCAGTACTTC. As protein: CASSSLAGTSGSNEQYF.

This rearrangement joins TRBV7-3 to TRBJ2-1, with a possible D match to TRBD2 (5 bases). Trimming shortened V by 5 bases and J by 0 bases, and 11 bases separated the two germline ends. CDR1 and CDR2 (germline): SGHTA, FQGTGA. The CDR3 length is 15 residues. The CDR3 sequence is CASSLEGSSYNEQFF. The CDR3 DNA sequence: TGTGCCAGCAGCCTAGAGGGATCCTCCTACAATGAGCAGTTCTTC.

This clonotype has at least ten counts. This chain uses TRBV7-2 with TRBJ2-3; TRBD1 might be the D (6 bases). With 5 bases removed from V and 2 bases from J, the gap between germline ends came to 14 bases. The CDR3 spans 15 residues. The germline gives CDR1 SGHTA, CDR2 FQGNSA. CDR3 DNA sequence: TGTGCCAGCAGCATCTGGGACACCTACACAGATACGCAGTATTTT. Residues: CASSIWDTYTDTQYF.

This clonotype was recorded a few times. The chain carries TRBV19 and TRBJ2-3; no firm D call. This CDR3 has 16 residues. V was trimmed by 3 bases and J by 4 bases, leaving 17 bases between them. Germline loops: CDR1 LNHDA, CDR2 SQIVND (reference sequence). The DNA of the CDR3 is TGTGCCAGTAGTATCCGGAAAAACCTGGGTTCAGATACGCAGTATTTT. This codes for CASSIRKNLGSDTQYF.

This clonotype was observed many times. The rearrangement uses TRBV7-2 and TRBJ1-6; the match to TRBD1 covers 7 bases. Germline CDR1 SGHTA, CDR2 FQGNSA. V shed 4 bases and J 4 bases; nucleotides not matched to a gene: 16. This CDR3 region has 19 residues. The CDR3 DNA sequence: TGTGCCAGCAGCTCCCAGGGGGACAGTGACCTACCTTATAATTCACCCCTCCACTTT. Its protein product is CASSSQGDSDLPYNSPLHF.

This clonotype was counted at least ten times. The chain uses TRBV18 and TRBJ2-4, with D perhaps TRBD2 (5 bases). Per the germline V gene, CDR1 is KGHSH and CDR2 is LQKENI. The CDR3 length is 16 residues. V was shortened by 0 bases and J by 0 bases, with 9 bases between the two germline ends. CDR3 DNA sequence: TGTGCCAGCTCACCACCGAGCGGAGTAGCCAAAAACATTCAGTACTTC. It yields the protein CASSPPSGVAKNIQYF.

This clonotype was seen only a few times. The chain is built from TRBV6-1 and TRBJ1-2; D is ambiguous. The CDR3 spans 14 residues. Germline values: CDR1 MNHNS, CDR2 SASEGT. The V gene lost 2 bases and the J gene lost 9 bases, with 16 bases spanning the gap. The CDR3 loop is CASSETGTVPRYTF. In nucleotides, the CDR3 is TGTGCCAGCAGTGAAACGGGTACAGTCCCGCGCTACACCTTC.

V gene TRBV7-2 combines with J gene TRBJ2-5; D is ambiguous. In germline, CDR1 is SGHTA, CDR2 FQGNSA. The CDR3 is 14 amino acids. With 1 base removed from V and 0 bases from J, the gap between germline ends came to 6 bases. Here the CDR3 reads CASSLVTYQETQYF. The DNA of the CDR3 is TGTGCCAGCAGCTTAGTGACCTACCAAGAGACCCAGTACTTC.